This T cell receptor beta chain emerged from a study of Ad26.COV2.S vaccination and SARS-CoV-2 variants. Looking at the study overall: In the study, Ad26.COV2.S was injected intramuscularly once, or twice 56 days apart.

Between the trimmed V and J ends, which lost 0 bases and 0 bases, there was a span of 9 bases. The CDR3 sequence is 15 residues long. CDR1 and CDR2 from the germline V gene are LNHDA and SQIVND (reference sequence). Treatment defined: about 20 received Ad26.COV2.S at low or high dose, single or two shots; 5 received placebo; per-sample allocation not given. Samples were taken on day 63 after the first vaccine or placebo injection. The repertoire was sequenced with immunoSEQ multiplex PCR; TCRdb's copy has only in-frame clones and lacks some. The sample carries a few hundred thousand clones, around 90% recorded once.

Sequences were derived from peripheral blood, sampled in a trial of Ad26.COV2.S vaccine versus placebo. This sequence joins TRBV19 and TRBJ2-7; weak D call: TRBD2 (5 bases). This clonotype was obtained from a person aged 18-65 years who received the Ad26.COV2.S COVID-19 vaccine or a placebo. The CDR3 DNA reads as TGTGCCAGTAGTATAGAAGGAGGCAACTCCTACGAGCAGTACTTC. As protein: CASSIEGGNSYEQYF.